These 9 T cell receptor beta chains share one sample of origin, sequenced in a study of technical replicates of blood from a few donors. Profiled with immunoSEQ multiplex PCR; TCRdb holds only in-frame clones, not every one. The sample has about 66,000 clones; roughly 97% are singletons. The specimen was T cells isolated from PBMCs. These receptor sequences come from a human donor in good health.

The J gene is TRBJ1-1, the V gene TRBV6-1; 8 bases are shared with TRBD1. The CDR3 has 15 amino acids. V lost 10 bases and J lost 4; bases outside the gene matches: 14. Germline assignment: CDR1 MNHNS and CDR2 SASEGT. This chain's CDR3 is CATFEGTGSPTEAFF. The CDR3 nucleotides read TGTGCCACTTTTGAGGGGACAGGCTCTCCCACTGAAGCTTTCTTT.

The chain is built from TRBV27 and TRBJ2-2, with a weak D call TRBD2 (6 bases). Germline V lookup: CDR1 MNHEY, CDR2 SMNVEV (reference sequence). V gave up 7 bases and J gave up 6 bases, with 18 bases separating them. The CDR3 spans 15 residues. CDR3 loop: CASTRGVGISGELFF. In nucleotides, the CDR3 is TGTGCCAGCACGCGCGGGGTGGGGATTTCCGGGGAGCTGTTTTTT.

This clone is a singleton in its sample. This chain connects TRBV6-5 to TRBJ1-1, with unresolved D. The CDR3 has 14 amino acids. The germline V gene encodes CDR1 MNHEY and CDR2 SVGAGI. The V end lost 5 bases, the J end lost 2 bases, and 12 bases lay between the germline ends. CDR3 coding DNA: TGTGCCAGCAGTACCTATACAGCTAACACTGAAGCTTTCTTT. Translated: CASSTYTANTEAFF.

The V gene is TRBV15, the J gene TRBJ1-3; tentatively, D is TRBD1 (5 bases). The ends were cut back, 0 bases at V and 4 bases at J, with 19 bases in the middle. The germline V gene encodes CDR1 LNHNV and CDR2 YYDKDF (reference sequence). This CDR3 region has 18 residues. The CDR3: CATSRDGLFQGYGNTIYF. The CDR3 nucleotides are TGTGCCACCAGCAGAGATGGTTTATTTCAGGGTTACGGAAACACCATATATTTT.

This chain joins TRBV10-3 and TRBJ2-1; 11 nucleotides line up with TRBD2. Per the germline V gene, CDR1 is ENHRY and CDR2 is SYGVKD. J lost 7 bases, V lost 8 bases, and 7 bases had no gene match. The CDR3 covers 14 residues. The CDR3 DNA follows: TGTGCCATCGCCCAACTAGCGGGAGCAAATGAGCAGTTCTTC. Translation: CAIAQLAGANEQFF.

The table lists this clone with a count of one. The chain links TRBV6-5 to TRBJ1-2; no clear D. The CDR3 is made up of 14 amino acids. V gave up 5 bases and J gave up 4 bases, with 14 bases separating them. Germline CDR1 reads MNHEY; CDR2 reads SVGAGI. The CDR3 bases are TGTGCCAGCAGTGACCGAGACACGATCTATGGCTACACCTTC. Translation: CASSDRDTIYGYTF.

The chain joins TRBV5-1 to TRBJ2-1, with D tentatively TRBD1 (7 bases). The germline CDR1 and CDR2 sequences are SGHRS and YFSETQ. This CDR3 spans 16 amino acids. V was trimmed by 5 bases and J by 3 bases, leaving 18 bases between them. CDR3 amino acids: CASRVSGGSIYNEQFF. The CDR3 DNA reads as TGCGCCAGCAGGGTCTCAGGGGGGTCTATCTACAATGAGCAGTTCTTC.

The chain's CDR3 is CATRAGDTGELFF. CDR3 in DNA: TGTGCCACGAGAGCGGGAGATACCGGGGAGCTGTTTTTT. The chain recombines TRBV7-9 with TRBJ2-2; 8 positions match TRBD2. The germline CDR1 and CDR2 sequences are SEHNR and FQNEAQ (reference sequence). Unmatched junction bases numbered 6, after V lost 10 bases and J lost 5 bases. This CDR3 has 13 amino acids.

The CDR3 DNA follows: TGTGCCAGCTCACCAATCAGGACAGGGTCTTCCTTTAGCAATCAGCCCCAGCATTTT. It encodes CASSPIRTGSSFSNQPQHF. V and J are TRBV18 and TRBJ1-5, with 8 bases lining up with TRBD1. V gave up 2 bases and J gave up 0 bases; unmatched junction bases: 12. The length of the CDR3 is 19 residues. Germline values: CDR1 KGHSH, CDR2 LQKENI.